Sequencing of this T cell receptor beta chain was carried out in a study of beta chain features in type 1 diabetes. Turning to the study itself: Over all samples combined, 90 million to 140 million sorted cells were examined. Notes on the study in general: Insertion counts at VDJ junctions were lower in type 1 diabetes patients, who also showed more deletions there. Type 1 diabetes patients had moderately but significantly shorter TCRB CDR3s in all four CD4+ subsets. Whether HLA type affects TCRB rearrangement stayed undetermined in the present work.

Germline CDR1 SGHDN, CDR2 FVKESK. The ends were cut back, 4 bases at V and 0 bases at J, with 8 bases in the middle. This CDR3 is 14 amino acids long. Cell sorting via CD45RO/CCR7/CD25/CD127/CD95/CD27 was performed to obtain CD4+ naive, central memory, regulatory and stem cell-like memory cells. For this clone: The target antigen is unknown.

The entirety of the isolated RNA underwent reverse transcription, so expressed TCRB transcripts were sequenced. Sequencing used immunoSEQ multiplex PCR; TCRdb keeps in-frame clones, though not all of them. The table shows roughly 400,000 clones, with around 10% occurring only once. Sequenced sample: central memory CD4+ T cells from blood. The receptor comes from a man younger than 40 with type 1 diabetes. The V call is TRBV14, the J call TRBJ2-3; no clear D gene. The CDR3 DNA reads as TGTGCCAGCAGCCCCTCTTTCAGCACAGATACGCAGTATTTT. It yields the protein CASSPSFSTDTQYF.